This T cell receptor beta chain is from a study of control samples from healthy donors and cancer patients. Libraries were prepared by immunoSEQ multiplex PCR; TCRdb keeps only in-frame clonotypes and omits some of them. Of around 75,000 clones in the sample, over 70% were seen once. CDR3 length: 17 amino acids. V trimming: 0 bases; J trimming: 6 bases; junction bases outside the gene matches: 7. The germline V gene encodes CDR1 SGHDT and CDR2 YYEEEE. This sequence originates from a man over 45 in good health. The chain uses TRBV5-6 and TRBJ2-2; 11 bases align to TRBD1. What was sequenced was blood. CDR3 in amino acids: CASSLGGTGGTAGELFF. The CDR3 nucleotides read TGTGCCAGCAGCTTGGGCGGGACAGGGGGGACCGCCGGGGAGCTGTTTTTT.